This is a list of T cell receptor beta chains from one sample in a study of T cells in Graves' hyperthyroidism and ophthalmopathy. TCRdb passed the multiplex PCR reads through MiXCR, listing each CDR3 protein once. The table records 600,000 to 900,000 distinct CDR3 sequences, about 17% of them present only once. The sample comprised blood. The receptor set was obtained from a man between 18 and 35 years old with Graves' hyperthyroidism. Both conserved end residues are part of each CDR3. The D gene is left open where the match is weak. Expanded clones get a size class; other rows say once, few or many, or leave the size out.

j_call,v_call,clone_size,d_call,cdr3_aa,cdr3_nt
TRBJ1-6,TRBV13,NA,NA,CASSGHPGVDNSPLHF,TGTGCCAGCAGCGGACACCCAGGGGTCGATAATTCACCCCTCCACTTT
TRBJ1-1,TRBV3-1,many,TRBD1,CASSQVSRDREGTEAFF,TGTGCCAGCAGCCAAGTTAGCCGGGACAGGGAGGGCACTGAAGCTTTCTTT
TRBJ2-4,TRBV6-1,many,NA,CASSVQGGLVSLQYF,TGTGCCAGCAGTGTCCAGGGGGGCCTTGTTTCCCTTCAGTACTTC
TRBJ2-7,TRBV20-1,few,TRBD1,CSARQGASEQYF,TGCAGTGCCCGACAGGGGGCAAGCGAGCAGTACTTC
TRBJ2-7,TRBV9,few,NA,CASSVEVDPYYEQYF,TGTGCCAGCAGCGTAGAGGTGGATCCCTACTACGAGCAGTACTTC
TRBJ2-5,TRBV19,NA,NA,CASSGTPGGLIQETQYF,TGTGCCAGTAGCGGGACGCCCGGTGGACTCATACAAGAGACCCAGTACTTC
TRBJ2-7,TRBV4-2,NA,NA,CASSQDLTGTFSYEQYF,TGTGCCAGCAGCCAAGATCTTACAGGGACCTTCTCCTACGAGCAGTACTTC
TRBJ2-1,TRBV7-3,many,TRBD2,CASSPETSVYNEQFF,TGTGCCAGCAGCCCCGAGACTAGCGTCTACAATGAGCAGTTCTTC
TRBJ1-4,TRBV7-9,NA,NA,CATLRQNEKLFF,TGTGCCACCCTACGACAGAATGAAAAACTGTTTTTT
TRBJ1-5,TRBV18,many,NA,CASSRDGDQPQHF,TGTGCCAGCTCTCGGGACGGAGATCAGCCCCAGCATTTT
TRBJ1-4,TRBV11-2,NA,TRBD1,CASSRRTGGTEKLFF,TGTGCCAGCAGCCGCCGCACAGGGGGCACTGAAAAACTGTTTTTT
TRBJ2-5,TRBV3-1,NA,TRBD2,CASSQTSGRETQYF,TGTGCCAGCAGCCAGACTAGCGGGCGAGAGACCCAGTACTTC
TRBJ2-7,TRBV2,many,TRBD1,CASSAQGAAFSYEQYF,TGTGCCAGCAGTGCTCAGGGGGCCGCTTTCTCCTACGAGCAGTACTTC
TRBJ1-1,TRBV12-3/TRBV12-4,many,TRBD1,CATRTGTGVNTEAFF,TGTGCCACTCGCACCGGGACAGGGGTGAACACTGAAGCTTTCTTT
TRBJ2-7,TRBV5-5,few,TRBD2,CASSPKIAGGPNEQYF,TGTGCCAGCAGCCCAAAGATAGCGGGAGGGCCGAACGAGCAGTACTTC
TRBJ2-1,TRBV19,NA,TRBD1,CASSITVRTGGSNEQFF,TGTGCCAGTAGTATAACTGTCAGGACAGGGGGGTCGAATGAGCAGTTCTTC
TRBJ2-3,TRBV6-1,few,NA,CASRGTPDTQYF,TGTGCCAGCAGGGGGACTCCAGATACGCAGTATTTT
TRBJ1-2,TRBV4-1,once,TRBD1,CASSPHRDSNYDYTF,TGCGCCAGCAGCCCACACCGGGACAGTAACTATGACTACACCTTC
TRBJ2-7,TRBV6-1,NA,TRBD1,CASSHGQGAGEQYF,TGTGCCAGCAGTCATGGACAGGGGGCCGGCGAGCAGTACTTC
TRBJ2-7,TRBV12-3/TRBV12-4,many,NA,CASSFGGTPYEQYF,TGTGCCAGCAGTTTTGGCGGGACCCCTTACGAGCAGTACTTC
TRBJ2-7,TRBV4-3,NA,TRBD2,CASSHVTSGRALGGYEQYF,TGCGCCAGCAGCCATGTAACAAGCGGGAGGGCCCTCGGGGGTTACGAGCAGTACTTC
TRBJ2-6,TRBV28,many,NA,CASTLGSGANVLTF,TGTGCCAGCACCCTGGGGTCTGGGGCCAACGTCCTGACTTTC
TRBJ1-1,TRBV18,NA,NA,CASSPPGENTEAFF,TGTGCCAGCTCACCCCCGGGTGAGAACACTGAAGCTTTCTTT
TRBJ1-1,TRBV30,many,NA,CAWSPGEGNTEAFF,TGTGCCTGGAGTCCCGGGGAGGGAAACACTGAAGCTTTCTTT
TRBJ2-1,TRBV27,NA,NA,CASSLWGESHNEQFF,TGTGCCAGCAGTTTATGGGGGGAGAGTCACAATGAGCAGTTCTTC
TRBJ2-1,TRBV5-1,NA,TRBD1,CASSLGVTGIRSEQFF,TGCGCCAGCAGCTTGGGAGTGACAGGGATACGAAGTGAGCAGTTCTTC
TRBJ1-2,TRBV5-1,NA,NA,CASSSRGIGYTF,TGCGCCAGCAGCTCCCGGGGGATCGGCTACACCTTC
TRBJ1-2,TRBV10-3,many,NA,CAIGGAGGYTF,TGTGCCATCGGGGGGGCCGGTGGCTACACCTTC
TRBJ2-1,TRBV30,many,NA,CAVQSSYNEQFF,TGTGCCGTCCAGAGCTCCTACAATGAGCAGTTCTTC
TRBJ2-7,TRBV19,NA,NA,CASSSPGETYEQYF,TGTGCCAGTAGTAGCCCCGGGGAGACCTACGAGCAGTACTTC
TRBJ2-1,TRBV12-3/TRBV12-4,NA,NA,CASRTGGFSYNEQFF,TGTGCCAGCAGGACGGGGGGCTTCTCCTACAATGAGCAGTTCTTC
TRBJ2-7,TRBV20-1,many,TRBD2,CSALAGASGGQYF,TGCAGTGCTCTAGCGGGAGCCTCGGGGGGGCAGTACTTC
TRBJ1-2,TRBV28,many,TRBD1,CAARGQGTYGYTF,TGTGCCGCTCGAGGACAGGGAACCTATGGCTACACCTTC
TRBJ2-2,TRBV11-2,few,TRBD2,CASSGLGAFAGELFF,TGTGCCAGCAGCGGACTAGGGGCGTTTGCCGGGGAGCTGTTTTTT
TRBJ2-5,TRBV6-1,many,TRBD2,CASNQREGRETQYF,TGTGCCAGCAATCAGCGGGAGGGCCGGGAGACCCAGTACTTC
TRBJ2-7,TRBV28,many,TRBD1,CASSRPDRQENEQYF,TGTGCCAGCAGTCGTCCGGACAGGCAAGAAAACGAGCAGTACTTC
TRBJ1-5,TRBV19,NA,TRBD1,CASSRDRDGQPQHF,TGTGCCAGTAGCCGGGACAGGGACGGTCAGCCCCAGCATTTT
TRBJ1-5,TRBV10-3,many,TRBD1,CAISATGAHQPQHF,TGTGCCATCAGTGCTACAGGGGCACATCAGCCCCAGCATTTT
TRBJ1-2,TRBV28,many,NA,CASSFRGYGYTF,TGTGCCAGCAGTTTCCGGGGGTATGGCTACACCTTC
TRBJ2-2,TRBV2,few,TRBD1,CASRLRDSHTGELFF,TGTGCCAGCAGACTCCGGGACAGCCACACCGGGGAGCTGTTTTTT
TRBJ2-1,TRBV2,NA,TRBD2,CAILFAGTSGNEQFF,TGTGCCATCCTTTTCGCCGGGACTAGTGGTAATGAGCAGTTCTTC
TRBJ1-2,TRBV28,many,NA,CASSLETFSGYTF,TGTGCCAGCAGCTTGGAGACATTTAGTGGCTACACCTTC
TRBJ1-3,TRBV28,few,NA,CASRIVSGNTIYF,TGTGCCAGCAGGATAGTCTCTGGAAACACCATATATTTT
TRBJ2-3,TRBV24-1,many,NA,CATSSGSLLRWRDTDTQYF,TGTGCCACCAGTTCGGGAAGTCTGCTCCGATGGCGGGACACAGATACGCAGTATTTT
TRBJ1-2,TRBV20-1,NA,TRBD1,CSASRTGGDGYTF,TGCAGTGCCTCACGGACAGGGGGGGATGGCTACACCTTC
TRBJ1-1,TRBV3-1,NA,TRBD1,CASSLDFSGTANTEAFF,TGTGCCAGCAGCCTGGACTTTTCCGGGACAGCGAACACTGAAGCTTTCTTT
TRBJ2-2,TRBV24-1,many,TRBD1,CATSDTTGGKIAGELFF,TGTGCCACCAGTGATACTACAGGGGGCAAGATCGCCGGGGAGCTGTTTTTT
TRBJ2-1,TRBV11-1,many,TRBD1,CASNRDRDNEQFF,TGTGCCAGCAACAGGGACAGAGACAATGAGCAGTTCTTC
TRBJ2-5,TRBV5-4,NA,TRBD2,CASSLWRGGLAEETQYF,TGTGCCAGCAGCTTGTGGAGGGGGGGACTAGCGGAAGAGACCCAGTACTTC
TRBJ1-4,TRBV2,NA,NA,CASREMDSPNEKLFF,TGTGCCAGCAGGGAAATGGACAGCCCGAATGAAAAACTGTTTTTT